The 2 T cell receptor beta chains listed next were all sequenced from one sample in a study of PD-1 blockade in mismatch repair-deficient tumors. Libraries were prepared by immunoSEQ multiplex PCR; TCRdb keeps only in-frame clonotypes and omits some of them. The table includes some 110,000 clones, about 80% detected once. The sequences come from peripheral blood, collected roughly 60 weeks after starting pembrolizumab. The receptors stem from an adult with mismatch repair-deficient cancer.

Remarks on this clone: Other DNA sequences in this sample translate to the same CDR3. The genes are TRBV15 and TRBJ1-2; D call uncertain. The germline V gene encodes CDR1 LNHNV and CDR2 YYDKDF (reference sequence). V was pared by 0 bases and J by 0 bases, with 5 bases between. CDR3 length: 14 residues. CDR3 sequence (DNA): TGTGCCACCAGCAGAGATCTGGCTAACTATGGCTACACCTTC. It encodes CATSRDLANYGYTF.

V and J are TRBV5-1 and TRBJ2-1; D unclear. V was trimmed by 0 bases and J by 3 bases, leaving 13 bases between them. CDR3 length: 16 amino acids. The V gene's germline CDR1 is SGHRS and CDR2 YFSETQ. CDR3 in amino acids: CASSLAPGPIYNEQFF. The CDR3 DNA is TGCGCCAGCAGCTTGGCCCCTGGGCCCATCTACAATGAGCAGTTCTTC.